These 8 T cell receptor beta chains share one sample of origin, sequenced in a study of CD8 T cells in ankylosing spondylitis. Each CDR3 protein gets one entry after TCRdb re-called the 5' RACE reads with MiXCR. The repertoire includes 200,000 to 300,000 distinct CDR3 sequences, approximately 10% of them detected once, and around 3% sits in the top ten. Material: blood, either unsorted or a sorted T cell fraction (not recorded which). These receptors originate from a male donor with ankylosing spondylitis or in good health (not recorded which).

This clonotype was observed at least ten times. This chain uses TRBV12-3 or TRBV12-4 with TRBJ2-1; 13 bases match TRBD2. CDR3 length: 19 amino acids. The J segment lost 2 bases and the V segment lost 5 bases, leaving 12 bases of the junction unmatched. Here the CDR3 DNA reads TGTGCCAGCAGTCCTAACCTGTCCGGACTAGCGGGAGCCTACAATGAGCAGTTCTTC. Protein sequence: CASSPNLSGLAGAYNEQFF.

This clonotype has a count of ten or more. The rearrangement uses TRBV20-1 and TRBJ2-4; TRBD1 aligns across 7 bases. This CDR3 has 11 amino acids. Germline loops: CDR1 DFQATT, CDR2 SNEGSKA (reference sequence). J was trimmed by 15 bases and V by 3 bases; bases with no gene match: 8. The DNA for the CDR3 is TGCAGTGCTAGCGCACAGGGGACGCGGTACTTC. It codes for CSASAQGTRYF.

The chain combines TRBV5-1 with TRBJ1-6; 7 positions agree with TRBD1. Germline CDR1 and CDR2: SGHRS and YFSETQ. J gave up 14 bases and V 4 bases, and 15 bases lay outside the gene matches. CDR3 length: 15 residues. The chain's CDR3 is CASSAGTADSPALHF. CDR3 sequence (DNA): TGCGCCAGCAGCGCGGGGACAGCGGACAGCCCGGCCCTCCACTTT.

In this sample, this clonotype turned up a few times. The rearrangement joins TRBV20-1 to TRBJ2-2; 13 bases match TRBD2. The V and J ends lost 0 bases and 1 base, in that order; junction bases with no gene match: 8. CDR3 length: 19 residues. Germline assignment: CDR1 DFQATT and CDR2 SNEGSKA (reference sequence). CDR3 region: CSARDLRTSGGLNTGELFF. CDR3 coding DNA: TGCAGTGCTAGAGATCTTCGGACTAGCGGGGGCCTGAACACCGGGGAGCTGTTTTTT.

This clonotype was observed a few times. The V call is TRBV7-2, the J call TRBJ2-1, with a weak D call TRBD2 (5 bases). The germline gives CDR1 SGHTA, CDR2 FQGNSA. The CDR3 runs to 13 residues. With 5 bases removed from V and 8 bases from J, the gap between germline ends came to 13 bases. CDR3: CASSRRGWDEQFF. DNA for the CDR3: TGTGCCAGCAGCCGGCGAGGGTGGGATGAGCAGTTCTTC.

This clonotype has just a few counts. This rearrangement joins TRBV12-3 or TRBV12-4 to TRBJ2-5; the match to TRBD2 covers 7 bases. With 5 bases clipped from V and 2 bases from J, the junction kept 5 bases outside the gene matches. This CDR3 contains 14 residues. DNA for the CDR3: TGTGCCAGCAGTCGGGGAGCGGGACAAGAGACCCAGTACTTC. Protein sequence: CASSRGAGQETQYF.

This clonotype came up many times. This sequence joins TRBV7-2 and TRBJ2-1; D is uncertain. CDR1 and CDR2 from the germline V gene are SGHTA and FQGNSA. V was pared by 4 bases and J by 6 bases, with 7 bases between. This CDR3 has 12 amino acids. In DNA, the CDR3 is TGTGCCAGCAGCTGGTTCAGCAATGAGCAGTTCTTC. The encoded protein is CASSWFSNEQFF.

Of note for this clonotype: The junction and the germline gene differ at one end; a read error may be behind it. CDR3 amino acids: CAGSEPGLGQSEQFF. As DNA, the CDR3 is TGCGCCGGCAGTGAGCCGGGACTCGGGCAGAGTGAACAGTTCTTC. The chain uses TRBV10-1 and TRBJ2-1; tentative D call: TRBD2 (6 bases). The CDR3 is made up of 15 amino acids. Germline V lookup: CDR1 WNHNN, CDR2 SYGVQD (reference sequence).